The clone carrying this T cell receptor (beta chain) showed up many times. Its cognate antigen is unknown. TCRdb processed the reads anew with MiXCR; each CDR3 protein has one entry. The sample lists around 350,000 distinct CDR3 sequences, 15% to 20% occurring once. V lost 6 bases, J lost 6 bases, and 17 bases lay in between. Looked up from germline, CDR1 is SGHTA and CDR2 is FQGNSA. The CDR3 runs to 15 residues. This specimen comes from a study of T cell repertoires in cytomegalovirus infection. Study-wide background: It was the public TCR beta signatures that indicated both CMV infection and matching HLA type. Points from the study as a whole: Dominating the ex vivo response were HLA-C-restricted CMV-specific TCR beta clonotypes. Cumulated frequencies of public TCR beta families served to identify carriers of CMV plus the relevant HLA.

This clonotype was sampled from a human donor in good health (CMV status not recorded). Some clones in this sample may be carry-over from other donors' samples. Sequencing was performed on PBMCs. The chain recombines TRBV7-2 with TRBJ1-4; no clear D gene. The CDR3 protein is CASSPTLGLYEKLFF. The CDR3 DNA sequence: TGTGCCAGCAGTCCTACATTGGGATTGTATGAAAAACTGTTTTTT.